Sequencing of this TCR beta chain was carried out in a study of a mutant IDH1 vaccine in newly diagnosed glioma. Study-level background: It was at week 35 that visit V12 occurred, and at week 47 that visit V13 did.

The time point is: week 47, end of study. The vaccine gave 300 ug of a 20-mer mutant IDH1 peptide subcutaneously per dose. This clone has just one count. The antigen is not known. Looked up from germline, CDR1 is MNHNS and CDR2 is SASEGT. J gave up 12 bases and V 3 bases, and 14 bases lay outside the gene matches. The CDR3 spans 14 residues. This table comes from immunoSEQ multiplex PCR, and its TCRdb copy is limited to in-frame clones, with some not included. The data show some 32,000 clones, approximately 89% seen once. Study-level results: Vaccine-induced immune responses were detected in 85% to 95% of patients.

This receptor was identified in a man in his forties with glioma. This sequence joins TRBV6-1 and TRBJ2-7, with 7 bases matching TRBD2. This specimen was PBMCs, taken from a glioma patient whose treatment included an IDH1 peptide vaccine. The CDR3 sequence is CASSERWAGLRPYF. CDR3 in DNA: TGTGCCAGCAGTGAGAGGTGGGCGGGACTACGACCGTACTTC.